The 30 T cell receptor beta chains listed next were all sequenced from one sample in a study of OX40 agonist ivuxolimab in advanced cancers. The library was obtained by the immunoSEQ multiplex PCR assay. The source is immuneACCESS, and TCRdb retained only in-frame sequences with V and J called. Part of the clones is not carried over; for the studies checked, unresolved V genes explain less than half of this, and the remainder is unexplained. The sample table holds fewer than 45,000 clones, of which roughly 90% were seen once. The ten largest clonotypes hold around 0.6% of the sample. The sample here was CD4+ or CD8+ T cells sorted from blood, taken in a trial of the OX40 agonist ivuxolimab. Receptor source: an adult with an advanced solid tumor such as melanoma, head and neck, liver or kidney cancer.

In this sample, this clone turned up once. The J gene is TRBJ1-5, the V gene TRBV6-1, with D possibly being TRBD1 (6 bases). CDR1 and CDR2 (germline): MNHNS, SASEGT. This CDR3 contains 15 residues. V dropped 0 bases and J dropped 3 bases, with 9 bases sitting between them. CDR3 nucleotide sequence: TGTGCCAGCAGTGAAGCCGGGACATACAATCAGCCCCAGCATTTT. It is translated as CASSEAGTYNQPQHF.

The J gene is TRBJ2-6, the V gene TRBV11-3; D gene ambiguous. There are 18 residues in the CDR3. Germline CDR1 SGHNT, CDR2 YENEEA. V lost 0 bases, J lost 0 bases, and 12 bases lay in between. DNA of the CDR3: TGTGCCAGCAGCTTAGATCGACTCTTGCACTCTGGGGCCAACGTCCTGACTTTC. This encodes CASSLDRLLHSGANVLTF.

This clone has just a few counts. V usage is TRBV30 and J usage is TRBJ1-1; D remains unclear. The germline V gene has CDR1 GTSNPN and CDR2 SVGIG (reference sequence). Trimming took 1 base from V and 0 from J, leaving 9 bases between them. The CDR3 spans 14 residues. CDR3 sequence reads: CAWSAAGLNTEAFF. The CDR3 DNA reads as TGTGCCTGGAGTGCTGCGGGTCTGAACACTGAAGCTTTCTTT.

In DNA, the CDR3 is TGCGCCAGCAGCTTGGGACATGTCGAAGAAAAACTGTTTTTT. Residues: CASSLGHVEEKLFF. This chain links TRBV5-1 with TRBJ1-4; D remains ambiguous. Germline V gene sequence: CDR1 SGHRS, CDR2 YFSETQ. The CDR3 length is 14 residues. V dropped 0 bases and J dropped 8 bases, with 11 bases sitting between them.

This chain connects TRBV4-3 to TRBJ1-6, with 7 bases aligning to TRBD1. Trimming cost V 2 bases and J 8 bases; bases outside gene matches: 6. The CDR3 has 15 residues. Per germline, CDR1 LGHNA and CDR2 YSLEER. The CDR3 region is CASSQLTGADSPLHF. CDR3 DNA sequence: TGCGCCAGCAGCCAATTAACAGGGGCTGATTCACCCCTCCACTTT.

V usage is TRBV5-6 and J usage is TRBJ1-5; D unresolved. The germline V gene encodes CDR1 SGHDT and CDR2 YYEEEE. V was cut by 4 bases and J by 0 bases, with 11 bases left in between. CDR3 length equals 15 residues. The CDR3 coding sequence is TGTGCCAGCAGCACCGGACCCTATAGCAATCAGCCCCAGCATTTT. Protein: CASSTGPYSNQPQHF.

This chain connects TRBV27 to TRBJ1-3, with D possibly being TRBD1 (5 bases). CDR3 size: 15 residues. The V gene's germline CDR1 is MNHEY and CDR2 SMNVEV (reference sequence). V shed 6 bases and J shed 0 bases, with 12 bases lying between them. The CDR3 DNA follows: TGTGCCAGCAGAACCGGGACTAACTCTGGAAACACCATATATTTT. Translating it yields CASRTGTNSGNTIYF.

The CDR3 loop reads CASSSRTGNTEAFF. Written as DNA, the CDR3 is TGTGCCAGCAGCTCTAGGACAGGGAACACTGAAGCTTTCTTT. The V call is TRBV9, the J call TRBJ1-1; 7 bases are a match to TRBD1. J was trimmed by 1 base and V by 4 bases; bases with no gene match: 4. Germline V gives CDR1 SGDLS, CDR2 YYNGEE. The CDR3 is 14 residues long.

The rearrangement joins TRBV19 to TRBJ1-1, with a weak D call TRBD1 (5 bases). The CDR3 covers 13 residues. The germline V gene has CDR1 LNHDA and CDR2 SQIVND (reference sequence). Trimming removed 3 bases from V and 8 bases from J, with 13 bases in between. This chain's CDR3 is CASSMVDRLEAFF. The CDR3 DNA is TGTGCCAGTAGTATGGTAGACAGACTAGAAGCTTTCTTT.

The rearrangement links TRBV5-1 to TRBJ2-5, with 10 bases aligning to TRBD1. Germline CDR1 is SGHRS and CDR2 is YFSETQ. CDR3 size: 16 residues. Germline trimming cut 2 bases from V and 5 bases from J; bases unmatched to any gene: 9. The CDR3 DNA is TGCGCCAGCAGCTTCCTAGGGACAGGGGTTATGGAGACCCAGTACTTC. Its translation is CASSFLGTGVMETQYF.

The chain's CDR3 is CAWSALVATEAFF. In DNA form, the CDR3 reads TGTGCCTGGAGTGCTTTGGTGGCCACTGAAGCTTTCTTT. The chain carries TRBV30 and TRBJ1-1; D unresolved. Trimming took off 1 base at V and 4 bases at J, with 10 bases between the two ends. This CDR3 spans 13 amino acids. The germline V gene has CDR1 GTSNPN and CDR2 SVGIG (reference sequence). Based on the CDR3 plus reference TRBV30 and TRBJ1-1, the full variable domain is SQTIHQWPATLVQPVGSPLSLECTVEGTSNPNLYWYRQAAGRGLQLLFYSVGIGQISSEVPQNLSASRPQDRQFILSSKKLLLSDSGFYLCAWSALVATEAFFGQGTRLTVV.

The CDR3: CASSPPTGVRHSGNTIYF. CDR3 coding DNA: TGTGCCAGCTCACCACCGACAGGGGTTCGTCACTCTGGAAACACCATATATTTT. This chain uses TRBV18 with TRBJ1-3, with 8 bases matching TRBD1. V lost 0 bases to trimming and J lost 0 bases; unmatched junction nucleotides: 7. Germline V gene data show CDR1 as KGHSH and CDR2 as LQKENI. CDR3 size: 18 residues.

J is TRBJ1-3 and V is TRBV6-5; 7 bases agree with TRBD1. Looked up from germline, CDR1 is MNHEY and CDR2 is SVGAGI. The CDR3 has 14 residues. The V segment lost 7 bases and the J segment 4 bases; nucleotides outside the gene matches: 7. The chain's CDR3 is CASTYRGSGNTIYF. The CDR3 region has the DNA TGTGCCAGCACCTACAGGGGCTCGGGAAACACCATATATTTT.

This chain uses TRBV7-3 with TRBJ1-2; 9 bases are shared with TRBD1. The CDR3 runs 17 residues. V was pared by 2 bases and J by 7 bases, with 14 bases of the junction left unmatched. The germline gives CDR1 SGHTA, CDR2 FQGTGA. CDR3 sequence (DNA): TGTGCCAGCAGCTTATACCCCCTGTGGACAGGGGACGGTGGCTACACCTTC. Translating it yields CASSLYPLWTGDGGYTF.

This rearrangement joins TRBV27 to TRBJ1-5; a possible D gene is TRBD1 (5 bases). From germline, CDR1 is MNHEY and CDR2 SMNVEV (reference sequence). The CDR3 extends over 17 amino acids. The ends were cut back, 4 bases at V and 2 bases at J, with 18 bases in the middle. CDR3 nucleotide sequence: TGTGCCAGCAGTTCTCTCGAGGGCCGGGGCGGCAATCAGCCCCAGCATTTT. Its protein is CASSSLEGRGGNQPQHF.

This clone was found a few times. The chain is built from TRBV7-8 and TRBJ1-6, with D maybe TRBD1 (6 bases). The V end was cut by 0 bases, the J end by 9 bases, with 6 bases between. Germline CDR1 and CDR2: SGHVS and FQNEAQ. This CDR3 comprises 13 residues. The DNA for the CDR3 is TGTGCCAGCAGCTTAGCACAGGGTTCACCCCTCCACTTT. Protein product: CASSLAQGSPLHF.

The gene calls are TRBV11-2 and TRBJ2-5, with TRBD2 matching over 8 bases. V lost 5 bases to trimming and J lost 2 bases; unmatched junction nucleotides: 10. CDR3 length equals 16 residues. The germline V gene has CDR1 SGHAT and CDR2 FQNNGV. The CDR3 loop reads CASSAIGGGLQETQYF. The DNA of the CDR3 is TGTGCCAGCAGCGCAATCGGGGGGGGACTTCAAGAGACCCAGTACTTC.

This clone was counted a single time. V is TRBV9 and J is TRBJ1-3; D is unresolved. The CDR3 length is 12 residues. V lost 4 bases to trimming and J lost 6 bases, with 8 bases between them. In germline, CDR1 is SGDLS, CDR2 YYNGEE. This chain's CDR3 is CASSPEQNTIYF. For the CDR3, the DNA is TGTGCCAGCAGCCCCGAGCAAAACACCATATATTTT.

The gene calls are TRBV7-2 and TRBJ1-5, with D perhaps matching TRBD1 (6 bases). CDR3 length: 13 amino acids. In germline, CDR1 is SGHTA, CDR2 FQGNSA. Trimming left V 1 base short and J 7 bases short, with 8 bases between. The CDR3 DNA sequence: TGTGCCAGCAGCTTAGAACAGGGACAGCCCCAGCATTTT. As protein: CASSLEQGQPQHF. The entire variable domain, with the rest obtained from reference TRBV7-2 and TRBJ1-5, is as follows: GAGVSQSPSNKVTEKGKDVELRCDPISGHTALYWYRQSLGQGLEFLIYFQGNSAPDKSGLPSDRFSAERTGGSVSTLTIQRTQQEDSAVYLCASSLEQGQPQHFGDGTRLSIL.

V is TRBV6-1 and J is TRBJ2-6; D perhaps matches TRBD2 (7 bases). This CDR3 is built from 20 residues. Trimming removed 2 bases at V and 2 bases at J, with 22 bases between. The germline V gene has CDR1 MNHNS and CDR2 SASEGT. CDR3 sequence: CASSEMGGGFIGPGANVLTF. CDR3 nucleotide sequence: TGTGCCAGCAGTGAAATGGGGGGGGGCTTTATAGGCCCTGGGGCCAACGTCCTGACTTTC.

The CDR3 here is CASSLEGGADQPQHF. The CDR3 DNA is TGTGCCAGCAGCTTAGAAGGGGGCGCAGATCAGCCCCAGCATTTT. The chain couples TRBV7-2 to TRBJ1-5; 7 bases are shared with TRBD1. Germline CDR1 reads SGHTA; CDR2 reads FQGNSA. Losses at the gene ends were 1 base for V and 5 bases for J; bases not matched to a gene: 5. The CDR3 extends over 15 amino acids.

This clone was found a few times. The chain carries TRBV6-5 and TRBJ2-2, with 7 bases matching TRBD1. The V gene's germline CDR1 is MNHEY and CDR2 SVGAGI. The length of the CDR3 is 15 residues. V was clipped by 6 bases and J by 5 bases; unmatched bases: 9. CDR3 DNA: TGTGCCAGCAGCCAACTATCAGGGGGAACCGGGGAGCTGTTTTTT. This translates into CASSQLSGGTGELFF.

The chain uses TRBV6-1 and TRBJ1-2, with TRBD1 matching over 8 bases. The V gene's germline CDR1 is MNHNS and CDR2 SASEGT. The V segment lost 6 bases and the J segment 3 bases; nucleotides outside the gene matches: 9. The CDR3 consists of 15 residues. CDR3 sequence reads: CASSAPGGWDYGYTF. In nucleotides, the CDR3 is TGTGCCAGCAGCGCTCCAGGGGGCTGGGACTATGGCTACACCTTC.

The chain combines TRBV5-1 with TRBJ2-1; possible D gene TRBD1, 7 bases. Germline V gene sequence: CDR1 SGHRS, CDR2 YFSETQ. Trimming took 0 bases from V and 10 from J, leaving 17 bases between them. CDR3 size: 15 residues. The CDR3 spells CASSLVRGDHEEQFF. The CDR3 DNA reads as TGCGCCAGCAGCTTGGTCAGGGGGGACCATGAAGAGCAGTTCTTC.

J is TRBJ1-1 and V is TRBV6-5; tentative D call: TRBD1 (5 bases). V lost 6 bases and J 4 bases, leaving 15 bases between the germline ends. CDR3 length equals 14 residues. CDR1 and CDR2 from the germline V gene are MNHEY and SVGAGI. The CDR3, as DNA: TGTGCCAGCAGGGCACAGGCGGCTGGCACTGAAGCTTTCTTT. Translation: CASRAQAAGTEAFF.

The chain recombines TRBV7-2 with TRBJ2-7; 10 bases align to TRBD2. Trimming took 8 bases from V and 5 from J; bases not matched to a gene: 9. Per the germline V gene, CDR1 is SGHTA and CDR2 is FQGNSA. This CDR3 is built from 14 residues. The CDR3: CASGSGGSFNEQYF. CDR3 DNA sequence: TGTGCCAGCGGTAGCGGGGGGAGTTTCAACGAGCAGTACTTC.

The chain links TRBV9 to TRBJ1-1, with D unclear. V was shortened by 4 bases and J by 1 base, with 11 bases between the two germline ends. This CDR3 is built from 14 residues. In germline, CDR1 is SGDLS, CDR2 YYNGEE. CDR3 loop: CASSSTTENTEAFF. The CDR3 DNA follows: TGTGCCAGCAGCTCCACTACAGAGAACACTGAAGCTTTCTTT.

The V gene is TRBV5-1, the J gene TRBJ2-2, with D perhaps TRBD2 (6 bases). The V gene's germline CDR1 is SGHRS and CDR2 YFSETQ. The CDR3 length is 15 residues. V lost 5 bases to trimming and J lost 8 bases, with 19 bases between them. The CDR3 reads CASSAGSSAGGELFF. CDR3 bases: TGCGCCAGCAGTGCTGGCAGCAGCGCGGGAGGGGAGCTGTTTTTT.

The chain links TRBV25-1 to TRBJ2-5, with D possibly being TRBD2 (5 bases). V lost 3 bases and J 7 bases, leaving 15 bases between the germline ends. Germline lookup yields CDR1 MGHDK and CDR2 SYGVNS. This CDR3 region has 14 residues. The CDR3 sequence is CASSEYSGSVTQYF. The CDR3 DNA reads TGTGCCAGCAGTGAGTACAGCGGTTCGGTGACCCAGTACTTC.

This clone was observed a single time. The chain combines TRBV5-1 with TRBJ1-1; unclear D gene. CDR1 and CDR2 from the germline V gene are SGHRS and YFSETQ. This CDR3 contains 13 residues. V was cut by 4 bases and J by 8 bases, with 15 bases left in between. CDR3 in amino acids: CASSPRVGPEAFF. The CDR3 DNA follows: TGCGCCAGCAGCCCTCGAGTAGGCCCCGAAGCTTTCTTT.